The TCR beta chain described here comes from a study of blood T cell repertoires in COVID-19. Trimming cost V 4 bases and J 7 bases, with 14 bases left between them. Germline loops: CDR1 SGHNT, CDR2 YYREEE (reference sequence). The CDR3 extends over 13 amino acids. Method: immunoSEQ multiplex PCR; TCRdb's copy keeps in-frame clones and lacks some. This table has some 250,000 clones, approximately 84% appearing once. Specimen: peripheral blood. This TCR came from a woman aged 30 to 39 who had recovered from COVID-19. The J gene is TRBJ2-5, the V gene TRBV5-4; D call uncertain. The CDR3 sequence: CASSRLETGTQYF. In DNA, the CDR3 is TGTGCCAGCAGCCGGCTAGAAACCGGGACCCAGTACTTC.